Presented here are 21 T cell receptor beta chains from one specimen sequenced in a study of Ad26.COV2.S vaccination and SARS-CoV-2 variants. As to treatment: approximately 18 received Ad26.COV2.S at low or high dose, single or two shots; about 5 received placebo; per-sample allocation not given. Each sample was drawn 63 days after the first injection (of vaccine or placebo). Assay: immunoSEQ multiplex PCR; the TCRdb copy retains only in-frame clones and omits some. The sample has around 250,000 clones, 87% seen once. The input for sequencing was peripheral blood, taken in a trial of Ad26.COV2.S vaccine versus placebo. The receptor set was obtained from a person between 18 and 59 years old who received the Ad26.COV2.S COVID-19 vaccine or a placebo.

The chain links TRBV2 to TRBJ2-7; D is possibly TRBD1 or TRBD2 (5 bases each). The CDR3 has 12 residues. CDR1 is SNHLY and CDR2 is FYNNEI in the germline V gene. The CDR3 DNA sequence: TGTGCCAGCAGTGAAGTGGGCCCACGGGGCCCTGTC. It specifies CASSEVGPRGPV.

The V and J genes are TRBV6-2 or TRBV6-3 and TRBJ2-7, with D unresolved. Germline V gene lookup returns CDR1 MNHEY and CDR2 SVGEGT. The CDR3 covers 13 residues. The V end was cut by 2 bases, the J end by 1 base, with 6 bases between. CDR3 DNA sequence: TGTGCCAGCAGTTACCCCACTTCCTACGAGCAGTACTTC. Translated, it gives CASSYPTSYEQYF.

This clone was seen only once. CDR3 amino acids: CASSRGTQTSTDTQYF. CDR3 DNA sequence: TGTGCCAGCAGCCGCGGGACACAGACTAGCACAGATACGCAGTATTTT. V and J are TRBV11-3 and TRBJ2-3; the D gene could be TRBD1 or TRBD2 (6 bases each). Germline V CDR1 and CDR2: SGHNT, YENEEA. CDR3 length: 16 amino acids. The germline V and J ends were trimmed by 5 bases and 0 bases, with 15 bases remaining between them.

V and J are TRBV2 and TRBJ2-7, with a weak D call TRBD1 (6 bases). CDR3 length: 14 amino acids. Trimming took 6 bases from V and 0 from J, leaving 12 bases between them. Germline lookup yields CDR1 SNHLY and CDR2 FYNNEI. Written as DNA, the CDR3 is TGTGCCAGCAGCCTACAGGGTAGCTCCTACGAGCAGTACTTC. Encoded protein: CASSLQGSSYEQYF.

The chain combines TRBV18 with TRBJ1-3; no definite D call. Per germline, CDR1 KGHSH and CDR2 LQKENI. The ends were cut back, 3 bases at V and 3 bases at J, with 9 bases in the middle. The CDR3 totals 14 residues. The CDR3 protein is CASSPKGHGNTIYF. In DNA, the CDR3 is TGTGCCAGCTCACCGAAAGGGCATGGAAACACCATATATTTT.

The V call is TRBV7-2, the J call TRBJ2-7, with D tentatively TRBD1 or TRBD2 (5 bases each). The V end lost 5 bases, the J end lost 1 base, and 12 bases lay between the germline ends. Germline assignment: CDR1 SGHTA and CDR2 FQGNSA. The CDR3 runs to 14 residues. The CDR3, as DNA: TGTGCCAGCAGCCCAGCGGCAGGGTCCTACGAGCAGTACTTC. This translates into CASSPAAGSYEQYF.

J is TRBJ1-4 and V is TRBV9; D remains unclear. Looked up from germline, CDR1 is SGDLS and CDR2 is YYNGEE. V lost 4 bases, J lost 0 bases, and 13 bases lay in between. The CDR3 contains 16 residues. CDR3 sequence (DNA): TGTGCCAGCAGCTCGACAACCGGCTCAACTAATGAAAAACTGTTTTTT. This gives the protein CASSSTTGSTNEKLFF.

This chain uses TRBV5-1 with TRBJ2-1, with 7 bases aligning to TRBD2. The germline V gene has CDR1 SGHRS and CDR2 YFSETQ. This CDR3 contains 14 residues. V lost 0 bases to trimming and J lost 3 bases; unmatched junction nucleotides: 0. CDR3 loop: CASSLGGGYNEQFF. Here the CDR3 DNA reads TGCGCCAGCAGCTTGGGCGGGGGCTACAATGAGCAGTTCTTC.

This rearrangement joins TRBV14 to TRBJ1-6, with D unresolved. V lost 2 bases, J lost 0 bases, and 5 bases lay in between. Germline V gene data show CDR1 as SGHDN and CDR2 as FVKESK. CDR3 length: 15 residues. The CDR3 region is CASSQPGSYNSPLHF. As DNA, the CDR3 is TGTGCCAGCAGCCAACCGGGCTCCTATAATTCACCCCTCCACTTT.

This clone has a single count. This chain links TRBV7-8 with TRBJ2-1, with TRBD2 as a possible D gene (6 bases). In germline, CDR1 is SGHVS, CDR2 FQNEAQ. The CDR3 runs 15 residues. Trimming removed 3 bases at V and 1 base at J, with 10 bases between. The CDR3 here is CASSLAEGSYNEQFF. The DNA of the CDR3 is TGTGCCAGCAGCTTGGCGGAGGGGTCCTACAATGAGCAGTTCTTC.

This clone turned up a few times. The CDR3 nucleotides are TGTGCCAGCAGGACAGGGGTCGCTGAAGCTTTCTTT. Translation gives CASRTGVAEAFF. The genes are TRBV7-9 and TRBJ1-1, with TRBD1 identical over 8 bases. J lost 6 bases, V lost 6 bases, and 3 bases had no gene match. The length of the CDR3 is 12 residues. Germline lookup yields CDR1 SEHNR and CDR2 FQNEAQ (reference sequence).

V and J are TRBV19 and TRBJ2-3; 7 bases align to TRBD2. The CDR3 sequence is 14 residues long. Trimming removed 6 bases from V and 0 bases from J; junction bases left unmatched: 3. Germline V gives CDR1 LNHDA, CDR2 SQIVND (reference sequence). The CDR3 DNA follows: TGTGCCAGTAGGGCTAGCGGAAGCACAGATACGCAGTATTTT. This gives the protein CASRASGSTDTQYF.

The chain joins TRBV4-3 to TRBJ1-1; D remains unclear. This CDR3 is 14 amino acids long. Per germline, CDR1 LGHNA and CDR2 YSLEER. V was cut by 1 base and J by 7 bases, with 13 bases left in between. The CDR3 DNA sequence: TGCGCCAGCAGCCAAGCAAGTAACTGGGATGAAGCTTTCTTT. This gives the protein CASSQASNWDEAFF.

V gene TRBV15 combines with J gene TRBJ1-2; D is undetermined. The CDR3 is 18 amino acids. Per the germline V gene, CDR1 is LNHNV and CDR2 is YYDKDF (reference sequence). Trimming cost V 0 bases and J 1 base, with 18 bases left between them. This chain's CDR3 is CATSRDHNSGRLNYGYTF. The CDR3 DNA is TGTGCCACCAGCAGAGATCATAACTCCGGGCGGCTTAACTATGGCTACACCTTC.

The chain employs TRBV18 and TRBJ1-1; 7 bases are shared with TRBD1. Germline V gene data show CDR1 as KGHSH and CDR2 as LQKENI. The CDR3 consists of 13 residues. Losses at the gene ends were 6 bases for V and 11 bases for J; bases not matched to a gene: 12. CDR3 region: CASSAGTDSYAFF. CDR3 sequence (DNA): TGTGCCAGCTCCGCCGGGACAGACTCTTATGCTTTCTTT. Complete variable domain (other parts from reference TRBV18 and TRBJ1-1): NAGVMQNPRHLVRRRGQEARLRCSPMKGHSHVYWYRQLPEEGLKFMVYLQKENIIDESGMPKERFSAEFPKEGPSILRIQQVVRGDSAAYFCASSAGTDSYAFFGQGTRLTVV.

The rearrangement uses TRBV11-2 and TRBJ2-1; 9 nucleotides line up with TRBD2. The CDR3 is made up of 13 amino acids. V trimming: 5 bases; J trimming: 8 bases; junction bases outside the gene matches: 4. Germline V lookup: CDR1 SGHAT, CDR2 FQNNGV. CDR3 in DNA: TGTGCCAGCAGCCAGGGACTAGCCCATGAGCAGTTCTTC. Its protein is CASSQGLAHEQFF.

A single count supports this clone. The chain carries TRBV18 and TRBJ1-2; tentative D call: TRBD1 (6 bases). Germline V gene sequence: CDR1 KGHSH, CDR2 LQKENI. V dropped 6 bases and J dropped 5 bases, with 13 bases sitting between them. This CDR3 is 13 amino acids long. The chain's CDR3 is CASSNQGSYGYTF. Here the CDR3 DNA reads TGTGCCAGCTCTAACCAGGGGTCGTATGGCTACACCTTC.

This clone was seen a few times. Other DNA sequences of this sample code for an identical CDR3. The chain is built from TRBV12-3 or TRBV12-4 and TRBJ1-5; the D is unclear. The CDR3 has 13 amino acids. V was shortened by 2 bases and J by 4 bases, with 6 bases between the two germline ends. The CDR3 nucleotides read TGTGCCAGCAGTTTAAGCGGGAATCAGCCCCAGCATTTT. Translating it yields CASSLSGNQPQHF.

This clone was seen only a few times. The gene calls are TRBV3-1 (or the pseudogene TRBV3-2) and TRBJ2-5; no firm D call. Trimming stripped 0 bases from V and 2 bases from J, with 28 bases between. The CDR3 totals 21 residues. CDR1 LGHDT and CDR2 YNNKEL come from the germline V gene (reference sequence). CDR3 nucleotides: TGTGCCAGCAGCCAAGAGATCATAGGGCCGGGCCGAGTCCTTGGACAAGAGACCCAGTACTTC. Amino acids: CASSQEIIGPGRVLGQETQYF.

This chain uses TRBV5-4 with TRBJ1-2; TRBD1 matches at 10 bases. Losses at the gene ends were 0 bases for V and 4 bases for J; bases not matched to a gene: 3. The germline CDR1 and CDR2 sequences are SGHNT and YYREEE (reference sequence). This CDR3 has 15 residues. CDR3 protein: CASSLVDRGVYGYTF. The CDR3 region has the DNA TGTGCCAGCAGCTTGGTGGACAGGGGGGTCTATGGCTACACCTTC.

The V gene is TRBV27, the J gene TRBJ2-1; 11 positions agree with TRBD2. J gave up 6 bases and V 6 bases, and 7 bases lay outside the gene matches. The CDR3 is made up of 15 amino acids. In germline, CDR1 is MNHEY, CDR2 SMNVEV (reference sequence). Here the CDR3 DNA reads TGTGCCAGCAGAAATAGCGGGAGGGCCTTCAATGAGCAGTTCTTC. Residues: CASRNSGRAFNEQFF.